This TCR beta chain was found in a study of cytomegalovirus exposure and HLA in healthy donors. This PCR relied on a set of 60 Vbeta primers and 13 Jbeta primers. Only in-frame clones appear in the TCRdb table, and some are missing; sequencing was by immunoSEQ multiplex PCR. The sample lists approximately 150,000 clones; roughly three quarters were seen once. In regard to this clone: The antigen remains undetermined.

Germline CDR1 and CDR2: MNHEY and SVGAGI. V was trimmed by 8 bases and J by 5 bases, leaving 10 bases between them. This CDR3 has 12 amino acids. Findings and limits, study-wide: Most TCR sequences showed up rarely, but some public TCRs showed up in many donors. When presence/absence was analysed, sequencing depth was taken to be roughly uniform across donors.

The TCR was taken from a human donor in good health. The gene calls are TRBV6-5 and TRBJ1-5; a possible D gene is TRBD1 (6 bases). Sequenced: PBMCs. CDR3 sequence: CASGTLYQPQHF. The CDR3 coding sequence is TGTGCCAGCGGGACACTTTATCAGCCCCAGCATTTT.